This TCR beta chain was sequenced during a study of cytomegalovirus exposure and HLA in healthy donors (dated by TCRdb to 2017 to 2019). Turning to the overall study: An earlier analysis of a few hundred of the donors reported 250 to 300 Gb of sequence data and 95 million to 140 million unique TCR beta sequences obtained from some 170 million T cells. An early release that covered some 630 HLA-typed donors contained approximately 290 gigabases of sequencing data and tens of millions of unique TCR sequences. Of the roughly 410 genotyped donors, roughly 80% were placed in the genetic ancestry cluster associated with self-reported Caucasian donors. The study was designed to test whether signatures of past pathogen exposure could be identified by cataloging public T cell receptors. The study used immunosequencing to profile the T cell repertoires of under 700 subjects and linked those repertoires to cytomegalovirus serostatus. Besides the first cohort of 666 subjects, a separate validation cohort made up of roughly 120 different subjects was used. High-throughput TCR immunosequencing, statistical association of individual TCRs with disease status, and machine learning were combined to predict cytomegalovirus infection status. To study patterns of TCR occurrence, a later analysis re-analyzed previously published TCR beta repertoires from 700 or so donors and added high-resolution HLA genotyping. Rather than drawing on any new phenotypic data, the later analysis identified candidate immune exposures from TCR beta sequences and the way those sequences occurred across donors. In an earlier analysis of 550 to 700 of the donors, high-throughput TCR beta sequencing was used to judge whether each TCR beta V gene segment behaved as functional or pseudogenic. Donor age, sex, ethnicity and CMV serostatus were compiled alongside the repertoire data. A later genetic analysis took genome-wide SNP genotypes for about 55% of the 666 donors and used that subset as a discovery cohort. All discovery cohort repertoires had been generated using a single sequencing platform. Both class I and class II loci were covered by HLA typing, at four-digit resolution. The number of typed donors differed by locus: about 620-640 for A, B, C, DRB1 and DQB1; 500 to 550 for DQA1; around 580 for DPA1; and around 490 for DPB1. Because of strong linkage in the cohort, five DR-DQ haplotypes were treated as single units for association and clustering. Among some 410 genotyped donors of the cohort, an average of roughly 240,000 unique TCR beta nucleotide sequences were sequenced per donor, approximately 20% of them non-productive. The study at large found these results: The only immune exposure information available for the cohort was CMV serostatus. Because the 87-base-pair reads could not distinguish some IMGT-functional V segments, including TRBV6-2 and TRBV6-3, those segments were excluded. According to a later analysis, parvovirus B19, influenza, CMV and Epstein-Barr virus appeared linked to several top co-occurrence clusters. A further reported finding was that TCR beta sequences accurately predicted the HLA-A and HLA-B alleles for most subjects in the first cohort. In this cohort, only TCR beta chains were sequenced, and detectable features were limited by the absence of alpha or paired-chain data. Cytomegalovirus status was reported to be diagnosed by the classifier with high specificity and sensitivity in both the original and validation cohorts. In the study, some 180 TCR beta chains were listed as associated with cytomegalovirus. Compared with equally common non-associated chains, HLA-associated TCR beta chains in a later analysis were more clonally expanded and had lower generation probabilities. Because some donors lacked HLA typing at each locus, the association tests relied only on the typed subset. In an earlier analysis of 587 of the donors, most TCR beta V segments appeared in productive rearrangements about 87% or about 30% of the time, broadly matching IMGT annotations. Correlated functional status among segregating V segments might be attributable to linkage disequilibrium, but an unknown experimental factor could not be ruled out. A cluster of highly shared sequence variants was judged likely to be a technical artifact of the sequencing pipeline. A few of the identified cytomegalovirus-associated TCR beta chains were confirmed in vitro to be specific for cytomegalovirus antigens. It was suggested by the authors that the approach could potentially be generalized to other disease states and immunological phenotypes. Across donors, most TCR sequences were observed very rarely, whereas some public TCRs were present in many individuals. Sequencing depth was assumed to be roughly uniform across donors in the presence/absence analyses, though that assumption may not hold. According to a later genetic analysis, donors in an Asian-associated ancestry cluster had fewer N-insertions in productive TCRs than the roughly 670-donor mean. According to a later analysis, most CMV-associated TCR beta chains appeared to be HLA-restricted, and the HLA associations seemed to be driven largely by CMV exposure. In a later analysis, the rate of TCR association differed among HLA loci, with DRB1 alleles having the most associated TCRs and HLA-C alleles having the fewest. An association between a missense DCLRE1C variant and V-gene and J-gene trimming of TCR beta chains was found in a later genetic analysis and replicated in an independent cohort. When HLA alleles, especially DR and DQ, strongly co-occurred, attributing TCR associations to individual alleles was difficult. At a false discovery rate of 0.05, a later analysis linked around 17,000 TCR beta sequences to specific HLA alleles. The earlier analysis of a few hundred of the donors excluded some 15 rarely observed V segments, including chromosome 9 orphons, because counts were too low.

With regard to this clone: This clone's antigen is unknown. Base qualities are not provided; no much larger clone lies one nucleotide away.

Library prep was done by the immunoSEQ multiplex PCR assay. The multiplex PCR relied on a mix of 60 forward primers for TCR Vbeta segments and 13 reverse primers for TCR Jbeta segments. A multiplex PCR assay on genomic DNA amplified the CDR3 region of rearranged TCR beta genes. On the Illumina HiSeq System, the amplified TCR beta libraries were sequenced as 87-base-pair reads. From the authors' description of their analysis: A later analysis counted approximately 74 million unique TCR beta chains across the 690 or so repertoires, and roughly 11 million of these chains were shared by at least two donors. Raw reads were error-corrected and collapsed into unique sequences by a nearest-neighbor algorithm in which closely related sequences were merged to remove PCR and sequencing errors. Alignment of CDR3 sequences to IMGT reference sequences was used to assign V, D and J gene segments. For a sequence to be retained, at least a six-nucleotide match to both a V gene segment and a J gene segment was required. Rearrangements were classified as productive when the CDR3 lacked stop codons and remained in frame with V and J, and all other rearrangements were classified as non-productive. Following IMGT convention, CDR3 was defined as the stretch from the second conserved V-encoded cysteine to the conserved J-encoded phenylalanine. The earlier analysis of 587 of the donors excluded sequences that lacked an unambiguous match to a single V gene segment. An earlier analysis of fewer than 750 of the donors classified V segments as functional when productive rearrangements were above 56.7% and as segregating when the standard deviation between donors was above 5%. A statistical classification framework was developed to diagnose cytomegalovirus status using the catalog of TCR beta chain sequences. In a later analysis, TCR nucleotide sequences were compared against IMGT/GENE-DB human TR gene sequences so that V and J genes could be assigned. Using the TCRdist pipeline, a later analysis assigned CDR3 sequences along with most-parsimonious VDJ recombination scenarios. In a later analysis, each TCR beta chain was defined by its CDR3 amino acid sequence together with its V-gene family, and reads lacking a unique V-gene family were excluded. In a later analysis, some 600 highly shared, low-generation-probability nucleotide sequences were removed to address suspected cross-contamination and a sequencing artifact. A later analysis calculated a clonal expansion index for each public chain from normalized within-repertoire ranks of inferred template counts. A later analysis computed generation probabilities with a VDJ recombination model fitted to out-of-frame rearrangements, and checked the results against IGoR. Hypergeometric tests were used in a later analysis to score TCR-TCR, TCR-HLA and TCR-CMV co-occurrence, with a repertoire-size bias correction applied to the TCR pairs. In a later analysis, false discovery rates were estimated by permuting HLA or CMV assignments 20 times. In a later analysis, co-occurring TCRs were grouped using DBSCAN, with TCRdist sequence similarity added in when clustering inside HLA-allele-positive subsets. Repertoires with fewer than 30,000 or more than 120,000 public chains, plus five repertoires with anomalous nucleotide sharing, were excluded from co-occurrence clustering. Held by TCRdb, this immuneACCESS table contains in-frame sequences only and omits some clones. Under half of the omission traces to an unresolved V gene where checked; the cause of the rest is unknown. That table gives V, J and clone size, and the DNA gave D and trimming. Counted in this sample were 250,000 to 350,000 clones; roughly 88% of them appeared once. The biggest ten clones account for roughly 4% of the sample.

V is trimmed back by 5 bases and J by 4 bases, and the junction contains 15 bases that no gene match accounts for. CDR1 and CDR2 (MDHEN, SYDVKM) derive from the germline V gene. The CDR3, from cysteine to phenylalanine, totals 17 residues. The read is trimmed to its CDR3 DNA, 51 bases read in frame from base 1. The cohort comprised under 700 healthy bone marrow donors. All cohort members were sampled while nominally healthy, although unrecorded immune exposures were likely present. The donor tested CMV seropositive and was one of the 289 seropositive cohort members. A peripheral blood sample was collected from each donor, and TCR beta sequencing was performed on peripheral blood mononuclear cells. The Qiagen DNeasy Blood Extraction Kit was used to extract genomic DNA from the blood cell samples.

The clonotype originates from a man aged 40-55 years in good health and CMV-seropositive. What was sequenced was PBMCs. In this chain, TRBV28 is recombined with TRBJ2-3, with 7 bases aligning to TRBD2. The nucleotide sequence is given as TGTGCCAGCAGTCCTCCCATGGGGCGGGAGATGGCAGATACGCAGTATTTT. Its translation is CASSPPMGREMADTQYF.